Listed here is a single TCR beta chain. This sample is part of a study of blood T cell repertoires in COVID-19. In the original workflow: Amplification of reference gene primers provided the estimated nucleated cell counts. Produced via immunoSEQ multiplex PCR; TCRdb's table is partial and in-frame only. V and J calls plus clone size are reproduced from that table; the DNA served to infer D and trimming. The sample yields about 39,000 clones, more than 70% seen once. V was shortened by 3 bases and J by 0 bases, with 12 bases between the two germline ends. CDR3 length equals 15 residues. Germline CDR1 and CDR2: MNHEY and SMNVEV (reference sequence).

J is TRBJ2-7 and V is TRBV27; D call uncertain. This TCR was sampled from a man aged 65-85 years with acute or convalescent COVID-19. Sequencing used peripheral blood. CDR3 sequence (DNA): TGTGCCAGCAGTTTGGGCAGGTACCCCTCCTACGAGCAGTACTTC. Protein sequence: CASSLGRYPSYEQYF.